A few counts support the clone carrying this T cell receptor beta chain. Its cognate antigen is unknown. In this CDR3 the conserved last residue, phenylalanine or tryptophan, is missing, so a read error is likely. This entry comes from a study of CD8+CD57+ T cells in acquired aplastic anemia. Overall study context: The mean DNA yield obtained from sorted CD4+ and CD8+ cells came to 3 to 3.5 ug. Study-wide results and caveats: Patients and controls shared under 30 CD8+ CDR3 sequences, highly expressed in patients.

All patients picked for sequencing had shown, by flow cytometry, an expansion of CD8+CD57+ cells. As a group, the patients uniformly had severe acquired aplastic anemia. When blood sampling took place, the patients had received no therapy. The J segment lost 4 bases and the V segment lost 6 bases, leaving 9 bases of the junction unmatched. Germline CDR1 and CDR2: SGDLS and YYNGEE. This CDR3 is built from 14 residues. Genomic DNA constituted the template upon which TCR beta VDJ and CDR3 profiling was performed. TCRdb processed the reads anew with MiXCR; each CDR3 protein has one entry. The repertoire holds 450,000 to 600,000 distinct CDR3 sequences, with under 40% as singletons.

The sequenced material came from sorted CD4+, CD8+, or CD8+CD57+ T cells (not recorded which) from PBMCs. The receptor comes from a human donor with aplastic anemia. This chain uses TRBV9 with TRBJ1-2, with 7 nucleotides matching TRBD1. CDR3 DNA: TGTGCCAGCAACCGGGACAGCTCTATCTATGGCTACACCCTC. Amino acids: CASNRDSSIYGYTL.